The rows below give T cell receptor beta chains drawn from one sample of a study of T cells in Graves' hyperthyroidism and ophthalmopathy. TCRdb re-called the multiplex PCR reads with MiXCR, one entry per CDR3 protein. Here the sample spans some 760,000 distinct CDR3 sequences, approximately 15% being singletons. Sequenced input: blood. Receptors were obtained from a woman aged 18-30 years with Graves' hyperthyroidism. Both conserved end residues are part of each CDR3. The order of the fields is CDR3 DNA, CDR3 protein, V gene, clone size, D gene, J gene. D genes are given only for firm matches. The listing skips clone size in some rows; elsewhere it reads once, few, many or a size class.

CDR3 DNA: TGTGCCAGCAGCTTCTACGCTAGCCAAGAGACCCAGTACTTC
CDR3 protein: CASSFYASQETQYF
V gene: TRBV13
clone size: many
D gene: NA
J gene: TRBJ2-5

CDR3 DNA: TGTGCCAGCAGCTTTCCGACAGGGGAGAAGCAAGAGACCCAGTACTTC
CDR3 protein: CASSFPTGEKQETQYF
V gene: TRBV7-8
clone size: many
D gene: TRBD1
J gene: TRBJ2-5

CDR3 DNA: TGTGCCAGCAGTTTACGGAACCCGGGACCCCAACTAAAGGGGAACACCGGGGAGCTGTTTTTT
CDR3 protein: CASSLRNPGPQLKGNTGELFF
V gene: TRBV28
clone size: many
D gene: NA
J gene: TRBJ2-2

CDR3 DNA: TGCAGTGCTAGAGAGGGATCAGGGGGCATTGAGCAGTTCTTC
CDR3 protein: CSAREGSGGIEQFF
V gene: TRBV20-1
clone size: NA
D gene: TRBD1
J gene: TRBJ2-1

CDR3 DNA: TGTGCCAGCAGCTTAGGTAACAGGGGGCGAGATCCCTACGAGCAGTACTTC
CDR3 protein: CASSLGNRGRDPYEQYF
V gene: TRBV7-6
clone size: many
D gene: TRBD1
J gene: TRBJ2-7

CDR3 DNA: TGTGCCAGCAGTTCACCCGGGACAGGGAGGGATACGCAGTATTTT
CDR3 protein: CASSSPGTGRDTQYF
V gene: TRBV28
clone size: NA
D gene: TRBD1
J gene: TRBJ2-3

CDR3 DNA: TGTGCCAGCAGTTCAGGGTCCTATCAGCCCCAGCATTTT
CDR3 protein: CASSSGSYQPQHF
V gene: TRBV12-3/TRBV12-4
clone size: NA
D gene: NA
J gene: TRBJ1-5

CDR3 DNA: TGTGCCAGGGGGAGCAAGGGTTACGTGGACGAGCAGTACTTC
CDR3 protein: CARGSKGYVDEQYF
V gene: TRBV13
clone size: many
D gene: NA
J gene: TRBJ2-7

CDR3 DNA: TGTGCCAGCACCAGGGACAGGCACTCCTACGAGCAGTACTTC
CDR3 protein: CASTRDRHSYEQYF
V gene: TRBV6-1
clone size: NA
D gene: TRBD1
J gene: TRBJ2-7

CDR3 DNA: TGTGCCAGCAGCGAGGGGAATGAGCAGTTCTTC
CDR3 protein: CASSEGNEQFF
V gene: TRBV27
clone size: many
D gene: NA
J gene: TRBJ2-1

CDR3 DNA: TGTGCCAGCAGTTTTTCGTACACCGGGGAGCTGTTTTTT
CDR3 protein: CASSFSYTGELFF
V gene: TRBV12-3/TRBV12-4
clone size: many
D gene: NA
J gene: TRBJ2-2

CDR3 DNA: TGTGCCAGCAGGTTCACTAGCGGGAGCTACAATGAGCAGTTCTTC
CDR3 protein: CASRFTSGSYNEQFF
V gene: TRBV28
clone size: many
D gene: TRBD2
J gene: TRBJ2-1

CDR3 DNA: TGCGCCAGCAGCTTAAGCGGGAGGGCCGAAGAGACCCAGTACTTC
CDR3 protein: CASSLSGRAEETQYF
V gene: TRBV5-1
clone size: few
D gene: TRBD2
J gene: TRBJ2-5

CDR3 DNA: TGTGCCAGCAGTGAAACACCCAGCTCCTACAATGAGCAGTTCTTC
CDR3 protein: CASSETPSSYNEQFF
V gene: TRBV2
clone size: once
D gene: NA
J gene: TRBJ2-1

CDR3 DNA: TGTGCCAGCTCACCCTTCATGGAGGGCTCCGGAAACACCATATATTTT
CDR3 protein: CASSPFMEGSGNTIYF
V gene: TRBV18
clone size: many
D gene: NA
J gene: TRBJ1-3

CDR3 DNA: TGCGCCAGCTGTTTCACTGAAGGCTCACCCCTCCACTTT
CDR3 protein: CASCFTEGSPLHF
V gene: TRBV5-1
clone size: few
D gene: NA
J gene: TRBJ1-6

CDR3 DNA: TGCAGTGCTAGAGATCATTTGGACCTCACAGATACGCAGTATTTT
CDR3 protein: CSARDHLDLTDTQYF
V gene: TRBV20-1
clone size: many
D gene: NA
J gene: TRBJ2-3

CDR3 DNA: TGTGCCAGCAGTAGGGGGGCGGGAGTATTTTCCGGGGAGCTGTTTTTT
CDR3 protein: CASSRGAGVFSGELFF
V gene: TRBV6-1
clone size: few
D gene: NA
J gene: TRBJ2-2

CDR3 DNA: TGTGCCAGCAGTCCCGGAGGGTGGGGCTACACCTTC
CDR3 protein: CASSPGGWGYTF
V gene: TRBV5-6
clone size: NA
D gene: NA
J gene: TRBJ1-2

CDR3 DNA: TGTGCCAGCAGTCTCCGACGATCGTACTACGAGCAGTACTTC
CDR3 protein: CASSLRRSYYEQYF
V gene: TRBV28
clone size: many
D gene: NA
J gene: TRBJ2-7

CDR3 DNA: TGTGCCAGCAGCCAAGAACCAGGGCACACTGAAGCTTTCTTT
CDR3 protein: CASSQEPGHTEAFF
V gene: TRBV3-1
clone size: NA
D gene: NA
J gene: TRBJ1-1